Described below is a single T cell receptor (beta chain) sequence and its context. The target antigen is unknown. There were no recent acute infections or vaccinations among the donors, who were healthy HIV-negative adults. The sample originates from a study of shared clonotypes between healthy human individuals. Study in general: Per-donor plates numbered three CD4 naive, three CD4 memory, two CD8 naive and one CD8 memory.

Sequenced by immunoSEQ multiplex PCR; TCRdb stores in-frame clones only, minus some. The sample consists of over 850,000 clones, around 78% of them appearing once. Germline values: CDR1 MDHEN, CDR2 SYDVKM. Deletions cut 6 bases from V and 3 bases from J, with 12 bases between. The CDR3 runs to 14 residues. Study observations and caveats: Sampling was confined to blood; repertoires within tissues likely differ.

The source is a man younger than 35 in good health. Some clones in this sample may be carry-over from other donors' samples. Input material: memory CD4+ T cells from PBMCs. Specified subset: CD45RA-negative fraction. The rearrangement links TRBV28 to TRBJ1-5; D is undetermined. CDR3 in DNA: TGTGCCAGCAGCCCCGAGACGGACAATCAGCCCCAGCATTTT. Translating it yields CASSPETDNQPQHF. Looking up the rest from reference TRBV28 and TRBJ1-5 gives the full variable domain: DVKVTQSSRYLVKRTGEKVFLECVQDMDHENMFWYRQDPGLGLRLIYFSYDVKMKEKGDIPEGYSVSREKKERFSLILESASTNQTSMYLCASSPETDNQPQHFGDGTRLSIL.